Below are 14 T cell receptor beta chains sequenced from a single sample in a study of T cells in Graves' hyperthyroidism and ophthalmopathy. Amplified TCR beta CDR3 regions derived from RNA transcripts. The TCR CDR3 first-round RT-PCR relied on the HTBI primer set. One entry per CDR3 protein results from TCRdb running MiXCR on the multiplex PCR reads. Counted here are just under 750,000 distinct CDR3 sequences, under 45% occurring once; the ten biggest clones make up around a third. The sequenced sample consisted of blood. The receptors shown here come from a middle-aged woman with Graves' hyperthyroidism.

The chain carries TRBV28 and TRBJ1-4, with TRBD1 matching 10 bases. The J segment lost 7 bases and the V segment lost 6 bases, leaving 5 bases of the junction unmatched. From germline, CDR1 is MDHEN and CDR2 SYDVKM. The CDR3 has 14 amino acids. CDR3 in amino acids: CASSRDRGSEKLFF. CDR3 sequence (DNA): TGTGCCAGCAGCCGGGACAGGGGTTCTGAAAAACTGTTTTTT. The variable domain in full, with the rest retrieved from reference TRBV28 and TRBJ1-4, is DVKVTQSSRYLVKRTGEKVFLECVQDMDHENMFWYRQDPGLGLRLIYFSYDVKMKEKGDIPEGYSVSREKKERFSLILESASTNQTSMYLCASSRDRGSEKLFFGSGTQLSVL.

This clonotype showed up many times. The J gene is TRBJ1-1, the V gene TRBV10-1; D not resolved. The V end lost 5 bases, the J end lost 6 bases, and 19 bases lay between the germline ends. CDR3 length equals 15 residues. CDR1 is WNHNN, CDR2 SYGVQD, per germline (reference sequence). The DNA for the CDR3 is TGCGCCAGCAGTCCACGTCCCACCCCCGGGTCTGAAGCTTTCTTT. It encodes CASSPRPTPGSEAFF.

This clonotype was seen a few times. V and J are TRBV20-1 and TRBJ2-5; possibly TRBD2 for D (5 bases). The CDR3 covers 16 residues. Deletions cut 5 bases from V and 0 bases from J, with 19 bases between. Germline V gives CDR1 DFQATT, CDR2 SNEGSKA (reference sequence). The CDR3 is CSAFSPLRADQETQYF. The DNA of the CDR3 is TGCAGTGCTTTTTCCCCTCTGAGGGCGGACCAAGAGACCCAGTACTTC.

The gene calls are TRBV28 and TRBJ2-6; no reliable D call. This CDR3 is 11 amino acids long. Looked up from germline, CDR1 is MDHEN and CDR2 is SYDVKM. V dropped 2 bases and J dropped 13 bases, with 6 bases sitting between them. Written as DNA, the CDR3 is TGTGCCAGCAGTTTAGATGAGGTCCTGACTTTC. It codes for CASSLDEVLTF.

The table lists this clonotype with a few counts. The chain is built from TRBV7-7 and TRBJ1-2; a weak D match, TRBD1 (6 bases). CDR1 and CDR2 (germline): SSHAT, FNYEAQ (reference sequence). Trimming pared 5 bases from V and 5 bases from J, leaving 21 bases between. The CDR3 consists of 16 residues. The CDR3 here is CASSQDRDTLWYGYTF. In nucleotides, the CDR3 is TGTGCCAGCAGCCAAGATCGGGACACCCTCTGGTATGGCTACACCTTC. The full variable domain, in which reference TRBV7-7 and TRBJ1-2 provide the parts outside the CDR3, is GAGVSQSPRYKVTKRGQDVTLRCDPISSHATLYWYQQALGQGPEFLTYFNYEAQPDKSGLPSDRFSAERPEGSISTLTIQRTEQRDSAMYRCASSQDRDTLWYGYTFGSGTRLTVV.

Remarks on this clonotype: This sequence may be a read error, since a much larger clone differs from it by one base. This chain links TRBV10-1 with TRBJ2-7; a possible D gene is TRBD1 (5 bases). The CDR3 covers 14 residues. Germline V gene lookup returns CDR1 WNHNN and CDR2 SYGVQD (reference sequence). The CDR3 reads CASTFGALGYGQYF. The CDR3 DNA reads as TGTGCCAGCACCTTTGGGGCCTTGGGCTACGGGCAGTACTTC.

For this clonotype: A much larger clone lies one base from this, so it may be a read error. The chain has TRBV7-2 and TRBJ2-5; 9 bases agree with TRBD1. The CDR3 spans 14 residues. Germline V gives CDR1 SGHTA, CDR2 FQGNSA. Unmatched junction bases numbered 6, after V lost 5 bases and J lost 5 bases. The CDR3, as DNA: TGTGCCAGCAGCACACAGGGGGCGCAGGAGACCCAGTACTTC. This sequence encodes CASSTQGAQETQYF.

In regard to this clonotype: One junction end does not reproduce the germline sequence, and a read error may be involved. This chain links TRBV10-3 with TRBJ2-7, with TRBD2 as a possible D gene (6 bases). The CDR3 extends over 14 amino acids. Germline V gene lookup returns CDR1 ENHRY and CDR2 SYGVKD. CDR3 sequence (DNA): TGTGCCAGCAGTTTGACGGGAGTGTACGACGAGCAGTACTTC. As protein: CASSLTGVYDEQYF.

This chain connects TRBV5-1 to TRBJ1-1; D might be TRBD1 (5 bases). Germline CDR1 reads SGHRS; CDR2 reads YFSETQ. Deletions cut 4 bases from V and 0 bases from J, with 10 bases between. This CDR3 spans 14 amino acids. CDR3 in DNA: TGCGCCAGCAGCGGACAAAACTTGAACACTGAAGCTTTCTTT. Its protein is CASSGQNLNTEAFF.

The J gene is TRBJ1-1, the V gene TRBV7-8, with 7 bases fitting TRBD1. This CDR3 spans 12 amino acids. V shed 3 bases and J 6 bases; nucleotides not matched to a gene: 1. Per germline, CDR1 SGHVS and CDR2 FQNEAQ. The DNA for the CDR3 is TGTGCCAGCAGCTTGGGGACAGCTGAAGCTTTCTTT. This translates into CASSLGTAEAFF.

This chain connects TRBV7-2 to TRBJ1-4, with unresolved D. The germline CDR1 and CDR2 sequences are SGHTA and FQGNSA. This CDR3 has 12 amino acids. The ends were cut back, 2 bases at V and 12 bases at J, with 10 bases in the middle. In DNA, the CDR3 is TGTGCCAGCAGCTTAACCGGAGGACAACTGTTTTTT. It codes for CASSLTGGQLFF. Full variable domain (missing parts from reference TRBV7-2 and TRBJ1-4): GAGVSQSPSNKVTEKGKDVELRCDPISGHTALYWYRQSLGQGLEFLIYFQGNSAPDKSGLPSDRFSAERTGGSVSTLTIQRTQQEDSAVYLCASSLTGGQLFFGSGTQLSVL.

This clonotype was seen only a few times. The V gene is TRBV27, the J gene TRBJ2-5; D gene uncertain. Germline CDR1 and CDR2: MNHEY and SMNVEV (reference sequence). Deletions cut 5 bases from V and 4 bases from J, with 14 bases between. CDR3 length: 14 residues. The CDR3 protein is CASSPQRRVETQYF. The CDR3 DNA reads TGTGCCAGCAGTCCTCAACGAAGGGTAGAGACCCAGTACTTC.

The chain has TRBV20-1 and TRBJ1-2; D gene unclear. This CDR3 is 13 amino acids long. Between the trimmed V and J ends, which lost 6 bases and 2 bases, there was a span of 13 bases. CDR1 and CDR2 from the germline V gene are DFQATT and SNEGSKA (reference sequence). The CDR3 bases are TGCAGTGCCCCCGTGCGCGGGAACTATGGCTACACCTTC. It specifies CSAPVRGNYGYTF.

V and J are TRBV6-5 and TRBJ1-1; D is ambiguous. Germline V gene data show CDR1 as MNHEY and CDR2 as SVGAGI. The CDR3 has 14 residues. V gave up 8 bases and J gave up 1 base, with 14 bases separating them. Here the CDR3 reads CASSGLIGNTEAFF. The CDR3 nucleotides are TGTGCCAGCTCCGGTCTTATAGGGAACACTGAAGCTTTCTTT.